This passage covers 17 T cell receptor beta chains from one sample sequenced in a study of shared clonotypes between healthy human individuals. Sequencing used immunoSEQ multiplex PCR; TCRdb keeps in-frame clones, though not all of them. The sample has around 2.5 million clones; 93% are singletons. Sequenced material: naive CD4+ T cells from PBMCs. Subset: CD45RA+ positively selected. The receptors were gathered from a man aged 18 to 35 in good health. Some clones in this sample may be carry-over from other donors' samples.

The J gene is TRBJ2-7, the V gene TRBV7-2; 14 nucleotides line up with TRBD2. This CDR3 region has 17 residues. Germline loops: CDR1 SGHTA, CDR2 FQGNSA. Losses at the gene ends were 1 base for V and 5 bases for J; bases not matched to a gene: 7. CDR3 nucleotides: TGTGCCAGCAGCTTAGTGGGGACTAGCGGGAGTCGGGACGAGCAGTACTTC. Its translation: CASSLVGTSGSRDEQYF.

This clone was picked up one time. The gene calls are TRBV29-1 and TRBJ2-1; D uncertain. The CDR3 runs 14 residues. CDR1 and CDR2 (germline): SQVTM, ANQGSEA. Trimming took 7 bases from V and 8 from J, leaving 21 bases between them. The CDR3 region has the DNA TGCAGCGCCCGAGGACCTCTTGAGAAGGATGAGCAGTTCTTC. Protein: CSARGPLEKDEQFF.

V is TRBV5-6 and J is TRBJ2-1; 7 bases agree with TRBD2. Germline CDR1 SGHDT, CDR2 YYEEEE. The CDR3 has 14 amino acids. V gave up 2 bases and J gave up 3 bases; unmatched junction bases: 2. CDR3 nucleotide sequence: TGTGCCAGCAGCTTCCAGCGGGGCTACAATGAGCAGTTCTTC. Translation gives CASSFQRGYNEQFF.

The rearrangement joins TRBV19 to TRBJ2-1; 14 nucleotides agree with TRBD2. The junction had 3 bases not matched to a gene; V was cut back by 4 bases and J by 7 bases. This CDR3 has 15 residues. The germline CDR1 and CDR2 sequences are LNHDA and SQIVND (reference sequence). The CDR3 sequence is CASSRGTSGSNEQFF. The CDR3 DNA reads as TGTGCCAGTAGTAGAGGGACTAGCGGGAGTAATGAGCAGTTCTTC.

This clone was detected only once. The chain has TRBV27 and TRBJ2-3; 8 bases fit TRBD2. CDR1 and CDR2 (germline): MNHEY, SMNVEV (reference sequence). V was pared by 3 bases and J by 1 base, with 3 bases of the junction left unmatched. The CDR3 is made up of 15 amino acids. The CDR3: CASSFDGRGTDTQYF. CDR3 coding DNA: TGTGCCAGCAGTTTTGACGGGAGGGGCACAGATACGCAGTATTTT.

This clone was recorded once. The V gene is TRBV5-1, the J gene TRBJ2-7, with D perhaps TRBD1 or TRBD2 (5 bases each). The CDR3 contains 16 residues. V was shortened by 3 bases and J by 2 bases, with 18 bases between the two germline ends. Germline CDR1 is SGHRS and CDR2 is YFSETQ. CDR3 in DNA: TGCGCCAGCAGCTACATTTTAACGGGGCTTACCTACGAGCAGTACTTC. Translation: CASSYILTGLTYEQYF.

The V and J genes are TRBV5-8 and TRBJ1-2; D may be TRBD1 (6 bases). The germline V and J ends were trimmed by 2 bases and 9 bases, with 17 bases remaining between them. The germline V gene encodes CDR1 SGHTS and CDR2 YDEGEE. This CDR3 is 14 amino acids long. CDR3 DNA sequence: TGTGCCAGCAGCTTTACCGGGACAAGGTGGAGCTACACCTTC. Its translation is CASSFTGTRWSYTF. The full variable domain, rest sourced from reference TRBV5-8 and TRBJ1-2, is EAGVTQSPTHLIKTRGQQATLRCSPISGHTSVYWYQQALGLGLQFLLWYDEGEERNRGNFPPRFSGRQFPNYSSELNVNALELEDSALYLCASSFTGTRWSYTFGSGTRLTVV.

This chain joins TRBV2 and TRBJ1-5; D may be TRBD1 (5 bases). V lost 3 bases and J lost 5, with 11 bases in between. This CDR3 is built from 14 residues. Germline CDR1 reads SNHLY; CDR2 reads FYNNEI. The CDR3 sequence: CASSEGRADQPQHF. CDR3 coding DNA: TGTGCCAGCAGTGAGGGCAGGGCGGATCAGCCCCAGCATTTT. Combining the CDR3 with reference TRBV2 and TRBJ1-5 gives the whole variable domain EPEVTQTPSHQVTQMGQEVILRCVPISNHLYFYWYRQILGQKVEFLVSFYNNEISEKSEIFDDQFSVERPDGSNFTLKIRSTKLEDSAMYFCASSEGRADQPQHFGDGTRLSIL.

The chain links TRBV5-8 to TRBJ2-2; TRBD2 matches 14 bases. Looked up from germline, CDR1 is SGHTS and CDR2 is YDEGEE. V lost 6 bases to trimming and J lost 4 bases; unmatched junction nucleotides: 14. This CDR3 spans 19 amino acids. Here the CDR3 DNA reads TGTGCCAGCACCGGACCGGGACTAGCGGGAGCCCCGGGCACCGGGGAGCTGTTTTTT. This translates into CASTGPGLAGAPGTGELFF.

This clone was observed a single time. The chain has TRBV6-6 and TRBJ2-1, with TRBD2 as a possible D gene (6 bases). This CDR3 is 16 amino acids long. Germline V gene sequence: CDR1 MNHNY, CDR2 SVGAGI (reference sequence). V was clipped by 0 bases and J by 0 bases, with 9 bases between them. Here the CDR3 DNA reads TGTGCCAGCAGTTACTCGTACGGGAGCTCCTACAATGAGCAGTTCTTC. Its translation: CASSYSYGSSYNEQFF.

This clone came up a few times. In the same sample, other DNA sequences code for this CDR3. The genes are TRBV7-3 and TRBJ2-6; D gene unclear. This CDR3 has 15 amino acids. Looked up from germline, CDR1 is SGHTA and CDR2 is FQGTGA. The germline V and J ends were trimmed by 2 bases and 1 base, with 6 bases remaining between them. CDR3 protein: CASSLGVSGANVLTF. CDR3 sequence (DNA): TGTGCCAGCAGCTTAGGGGTGTCTGGGGCCAACGTCCTGACTTTC. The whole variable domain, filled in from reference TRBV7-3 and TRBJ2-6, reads GAGVSQTPSNKVTEKGKYVELRCDPISGHTALYWYRQSLGQGPEFLIYFQGTGAADDSGLPNDRFFAVRPEGSVSTLKIQRTERGDSAVYLCASSLGVSGANVLTFGAGSRLTVL.

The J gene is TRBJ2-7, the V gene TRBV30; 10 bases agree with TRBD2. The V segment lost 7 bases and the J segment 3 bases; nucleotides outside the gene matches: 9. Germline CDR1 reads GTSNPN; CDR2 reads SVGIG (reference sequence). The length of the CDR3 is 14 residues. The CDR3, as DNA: TGTGCCTACCCCCCTAGCGGGAGACACTACGAGCAGTACTTC. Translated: CAYPPSGRHYEQYF.

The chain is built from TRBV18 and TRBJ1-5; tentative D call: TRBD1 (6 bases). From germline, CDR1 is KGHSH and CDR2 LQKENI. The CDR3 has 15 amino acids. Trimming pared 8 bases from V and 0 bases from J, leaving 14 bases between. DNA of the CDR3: TGTGCCAGCACCTCACAGGGTAGTAGCAATCAGCCCCAGCATTTT. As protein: CASTSQGSSNQPQHF.

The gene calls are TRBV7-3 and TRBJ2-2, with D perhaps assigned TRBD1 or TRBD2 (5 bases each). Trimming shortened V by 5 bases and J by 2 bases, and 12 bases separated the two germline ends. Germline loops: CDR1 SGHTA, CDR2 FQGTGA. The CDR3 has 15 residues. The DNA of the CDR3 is TGTGCCAGCAGCCCCCGGGGCGGAAACACCGGGGAGCTGTTTTTT. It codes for CASSPRGGNTGELFF. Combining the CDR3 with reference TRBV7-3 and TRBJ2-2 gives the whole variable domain GAGVSQTPSNKVTEKGKYVELRCDPISGHTALYWYRQSLGQGPEFLIYFQGTGAADDSGLPNDRFFAVRPEGSVSTLKIQRTERGDSAVYLCASSPRGGNTGELFFGEGSRLTVL.

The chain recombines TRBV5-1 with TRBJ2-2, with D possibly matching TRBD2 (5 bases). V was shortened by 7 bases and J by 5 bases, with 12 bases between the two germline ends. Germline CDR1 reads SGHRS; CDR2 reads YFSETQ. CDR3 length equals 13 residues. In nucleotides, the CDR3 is TGCGCCAGCGAGGCGGAGGAAACCGGGGAGCTGTTTTTT. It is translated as CASEAEETGELFF. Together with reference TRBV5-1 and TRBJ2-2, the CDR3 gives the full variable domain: KAGVTQTPRYLIKTRGQQVTLSCSPISGHRSVSWYQQTPGQGLQFLFEYFSETQRNKGNFPGRFSGRQFSNSRSEMNVSTLELGDSALYLCASEAEETGELFFGEGSRLTVL.

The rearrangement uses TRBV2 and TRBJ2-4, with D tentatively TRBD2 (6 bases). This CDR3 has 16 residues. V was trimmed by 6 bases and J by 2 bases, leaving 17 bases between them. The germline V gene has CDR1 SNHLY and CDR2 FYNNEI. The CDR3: CASRPRETGTKNIQYF. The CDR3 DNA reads TGTGCCAGCAGGCCCCGGGAGACCGGGACCAAAAACATTCAGTACTTC.

The CDR3 sequence: CASSSASGPYEQYF. CDR3 bases: TGTGCCAGCAGCTCCGCTAGCGGGCCCTACGAGCAGTACTTC. The V and J genes are TRBV7-2 and TRBJ2-7; 8 nucleotides align to TRBD2. The CDR3 consists of 14 residues. Unmatched junction bases numbered 4, after V lost 4 bases and J lost 2 bases. Germline loops: CDR1 SGHTA, CDR2 FQGNSA.